The 2 T cell receptor beta chains below come from one sample, sequenced in a study of shared clonotypes between healthy human individuals. Sequenced by immunoSEQ multiplex PCR; TCRdb stores in-frame clones only, minus some. The table includes some 95,000 clones, almost 70% detected once. Sequenced material: memory CD8+ T cells sorted from blood. Subset reported: CD45RO+ cells pooled with CCR7-negative TemRA cells. Source of these receptors: a man aged 30-40 years in good health.

The V call is TRBV27, the J call TRBJ1-2; TRBD1 agrees at 7 bases. Per germline, CDR1 MNHEY and CDR2 SMNVEV (reference sequence). The junction had 15 bases not matched to a gene; V was cut back by 6 bases and J by 8 bases. This CDR3 spans 15 amino acids. CDR3 bases: TGTGCCAGCAGCCCGGACCTACAGGGGTCGGGCGGCTACACCTTC. Translation: CASSPDLQGSGGYTF.

The sample holds many counts of this clone. A single base is all that separates this from a far larger clone, so a read error is likely. Other DNA variants within this sample encode the same CDR3. This chain joins TRBV6-5 and TRBJ2-7; 7 nucleotides match TRBD1. The trim removed 6 bases at V and 3 bases at J, leaving 2 bases unmatched. CDR1 MNHEY and CDR2 SVGAGI come from the germline V gene. The CDR3 sequence is 12 residues long. For the CDR3, the DNA is TGTGCCAGCAGGGGGACAGACTACGAGCAGTACTTC. Translated, it gives CASRGTDYEQYF.